Listed here are 30 T cell receptor beta chains from one sample, sequenced in a study of CD8+CD57+ T cells in acquired aplastic anemia. The TCR beta profiling, which covered VDJ combination and CDR3 sequence, was carried out using genomic DNA as the template. TCRdb itself ran the reads through MiXCR, one entry per CDR3 protein. The sample records approximately 190,000 distinct CDR3 sequences, around 66% being singletons. Specimen: sorted CD4+, CD8+, or CD8+CD57+ T cells (not recorded which) from PBMCs. The receptors originated from a human donor with severe aplastic anemia or a healthy control (not recorded which).

This clonotype was seen a single time. V is TRBV24-1 and J is TRBJ2-5; D unclear. The V end was cut by 7 bases, the J end by 3 bases, with 8 bases between. CDR3 length: 12 residues. CDR1 KGHDR and CDR2 SFDVKD come from the germline V gene. For the CDR3, the DNA is TGTGCCACCAGCGCCACTAAAGAGACCCAGTACTTC. Protein product: CATSATKETQYF.

This clonotype was detected many times. This chain links TRBV28 with TRBJ2-3; D unresolved. The CDR3 covers 14 residues. V lost 4 bases and J lost 6, with 14 bases in between. Germline assignment: CDR1 MDHEN and CDR2 SYDVKM. CDR3 DNA: TGTGCCAGCAGTTCCGGTCTCCCGCCGGATACGCAGTATTTT. As protein: CASSSGLPPDTQYF.

This clonotype has a count of ten or more. This chain uses TRBV3-1 with TRBJ2-7; D might be TRBD2 (5 bases). Looked up from germline, CDR1 is LGHDT and CDR2 is YNNKEL (reference sequence). The CDR3 is made up of 14 amino acids. V gave up 3 bases and J gave up 0 bases, with 9 bases separating them. This CDR3 reads CASSHEGLSYEQYF. CDR3 DNA: TGTGCCAGCAGCCATGAAGGACTCTCCTACGAGCAGTACTTC.

This chain joins TRBV10-1 and TRBJ2-5; no clear D. The CDR3 extends over 14 amino acids. CDR1 and CDR2 from the germline V gene are WNHNN and SYGVQD (reference sequence). V was trimmed by 6 bases and J by 3 bases, leaving 14 bases between them. The CDR3 is CASSPRGQKETQYF. The CDR3 nucleotides are TGCGCCAGCAGCCCCCGCGGCCAGAAAGAGACCCAGTACTTC.

This clonotype turned up a few times. The J gene is TRBJ2-5, the V gene TRBV20-1, with a possible D match to TRBD1 (5 bases). V dropped 5 bases and J dropped 4 bases, with 11 bases sitting between them. This CDR3 contains 12 residues. The germline V gene has CDR1 DFQATT and CDR2 SNEGSKA (reference sequence). The chain's CDR3 is CSAQAGAETQYF. The CDR3 DNA reads TGCAGTGCTCAAGCTGGGGCAGAGACCCAGTACTTC.

A word on this clonotype: One junction end does not reproduce the germline sequence, and a read error may be involved. This sequence joins TRBV7-9 and TRBJ1-2, with no clear D. The CDR3 runs 13 residues. Germline values: CDR1 SEHNR, CDR2 FQNEAQ (reference sequence). DNA of the CDR3: TGTGCCAGCAGCTTATGTGCTAACTATGTCTACACCTTC. Translating gives CASSLCANYVYTF. Together with reference TRBV7-9 and TRBJ1-2, the CDR3 gives the full variable domain: DTGVSQNPRHKITKRGQNVTFRCDPISEHNRLYWYRQTLGQGPEFLTYFQNEAQLEKSRLLSDRFSAERPKGSFSTLEIQRTEQGDSAMYLCASSLCANYVYTFGSGTRLTVV.

V usage is TRBV7-2 and J usage is TRBJ1-6; D is uncertain. V lost 2 bases and J lost 8, with 10 bases in between. The CDR3 is 14 residues long. Germline V gives CDR1 SGHTA, CDR2 FQGNSA. This CDR3 is CASSLSGPDSPLHF. CDR3 DNA sequence: TGTGCCAGCAGCTTATCCGGCCCGGATTCACCCCTCCACTTT.

About this clonotype itself: With a much larger clone just one base away, this may be a read error. The chain combines TRBV6-1 with TRBJ1-1, with TRBD1 identical over 8 bases. V trimming: 2 bases; J trimming: 2 bases; junction bases outside the gene matches: 7. CDR3 length equals 16 residues. Germline CDR1 reads MNHNS; CDR2 reads SASEGT. The CDR3 DNA reads TGTGCCAGCAGTGAATTACCGACAGGGGTTAACACTGAAGCTTTCTTT. Amino acids: CASSELPTGVNTEAFF.

This clonotype showed up many times. V usage is TRBV5-1 and J usage is TRBJ2-7; D remains unclear. This CDR3 has 14 residues. V lost 0 bases to trimming and J lost 2 bases, with 9 bases between them. The germline CDR1 and CDR2 sequences are SGHRS and YFSETQ. The CDR3 coding sequence is TGCGCCAGCAGCTTGGCCGGGTCGGCCTACGAGCAGTACTTC. Protein: CASSLAGSAYEQYF.

The rearrangement joins TRBV6-5 to TRBJ2-2, with a possible D match to TRBD2 (6 bases). CDR1 and CDR2 from the germline V gene are MNHEY and SVGAGI. This CDR3 comprises 13 residues. V lost 4 bases, J lost 6 bases, and 9 bases lay in between. CDR3 protein: CASSLEGAGELFF. CDR3 DNA sequence: TGTGCCAGCAGTTTGGAGGGTGCCGGGGAGCTGTTTTTT.

The gene calls are TRBV2 and TRBJ2-7; 13 nucleotides match TRBD2. The CDR3 has 13 amino acids. V shed 6 bases, J shed 6 bases, and the junction held 2 bases outside the gene matches. Germline CDR1 is SNHLY and CDR2 is FYNNEI. Here the CDR3 reads CASRTSGGFEQYF. CDR3 DNA sequence: TGTGCCAGCAGGACTAGCGGGGGGTTCGAGCAGTACTTC.

This chain links TRBV10-1 with TRBJ1-5; 7 positions agree with TRBD1. This CDR3 contains 14 residues. V was clipped by 2 bases and J by 5 bases; unmatched bases: 3. Per germline, CDR1 WNHNN and CDR2 SYGVQD (reference sequence). The DNA of the CDR3 is TGCGCCAGCAGTGAGGACAGGGAAGATCAGCCCCAGCATTTT. This gives the protein CASSEDREDQPQHF.

The V call is TRBV12-3 or TRBV12-4, the J call TRBJ2-7, with D unresolved. The CDR3 has 11 residues. Trimming removed 7 bases from V and 2 bases from J, with 6 bases in between. The CDR3 region is CASTFAYEQYF. The CDR3 DNA follows: TGTGCCAGCACTTTTGCCTACGAGCAGTACTTC.

About this clonotype itself: At one end, the junction sequence differs from germline, possibly due to a read error. V and J are TRBV24-1 and TRBJ2-7; D not resolved. CDR3 length: 16 residues. Germline CDR1 reads KGHDR; CDR2 reads SFDVKD. CDR3 amino acids: CATSDPLGRSSYEHYF. For the CDR3, the DNA is TGTGCCACCAGTGATCCCCTTGGGCGGAGCTCCTACGAGCATTACTTC.

The rearrangement links TRBV20-1 to TRBJ2-3, with D possibly matching TRBD1 (5 bases). Germline-derived CDR1 and CDR2 are DFQATT and SNEGSKA (reference sequence). Trimming removed 4 bases from V and 3 bases from J, with 8 bases in between. This CDR3 contains 12 residues. CDR3 bases: TGCAGTGCTAAAGGGGATACAGATACGCAGTATTTT. Translated, it gives CSAKGDTDTQYF.

The gene calls are TRBV20-1 and TRBJ2-7; D possibly corresponds to TRBD1 (6 bases). With 1 base removed from V and 3 bases from J, the gap between germline ends came to 13 bases. In germline, CDR1 is DFQATT, CDR2 SNEGSKA (reference sequence). This CDR3 has 14 amino acids. CDR3 protein: CSARGPDSDYEQYF. The CDR3, as DNA: TGCAGTGCTAGAGGCCCGGACAGTGACTACGAGCAGTACTTC.

This chain links TRBV24-1 with TRBJ1-5; D perhaps matches TRBD1 (6 bases). Germline assignment: CDR1 KGHDR and CDR2 SFDVKD. V gave up 3 bases and J gave up 1 base, with 12 bases separating them. The CDR3 is 16 residues long. The CDR3 protein is CATSDHRVGSNQPQHF. CDR3 in DNA: TGTGCCACCAGTGATCACAGGGTTGGAAGCAATCAGCCCCAGCATTTT.

The V and J genes are TRBV6-5 and TRBJ1-6; tentative D call: TRBD1 (5 bases). The V end lost 5 bases, the J end lost 9 bases, and 14 bases lay between the germline ends. CDR1 is MNHEY and CDR2 is SVGAGI in the germline V gene. The CDR3 is made up of 14 amino acids. This CDR3 is CASSGPGGSSPLHF. CDR3 sequence (DNA): TGTGCCAGCAGTGGGCCGGGGGGAAGTTCACCCCTCCACTTT.

The J gene is TRBJ2-1, the V gene TRBV9; 7 positions agree with TRBD2. The CDR3 is 14 residues long. The germline V gene encodes CDR1 SGDLS and CDR2 YYNGEE. The V and J ends lost 3 bases and 9 bases, in that order; junction bases with no gene match: 9. In DNA form, the CDR3 reads TGTGCCAGCAGCGCCGGACTAGTCTTCCTTGAGCAGTTCTTC. Protein sequence: CASSAGLVFLEQFF.

There are many counts of this clonotype. The chain's CDR3 is CASSIPQGAGQPQHF. Written as DNA, the CDR3 is TGTGCCAGTAGTATACCCCAGGGGGCCGGGCAGCCCCAGCATTTT. The chain carries TRBV19 and TRBJ1-5; 8 nucleotides align to TRBD1. Germline CDR1 and CDR2: LNHDA and SQIVND (reference sequence). This CDR3 comprises 15 residues. With V trimmed by 2 bases and J by 7 bases, 7 bases remained unmatched. Using reference TRBV19 and TRBJ1-5 for the parts outside the CDR3, the full variable domain is DGGITQSPKYLFRKEGQNVTLSCEQNLNHDAMYWYRQDPGQGLRLIYYSQIVNDFQKGDIAEGYSVSREKKESFPLTVTSAQKNPTAFYLCASSIPQGAGQPQHFGDGTRLSIL.

This rearrangement joins TRBV7-2 to TRBJ2-5, with D possibly TRBD1 on 5 matching bases. The CDR3 has 15 residues. V was pared by 3 bases and J by 4 bases, with 15 bases between. Germline V CDR1 and CDR2: SGHTA, FQGNSA. In DNA form, the CDR3 reads TGTGCCAGCAGCTTGGGGCGCACGGACGTAGAGACCCAGTACTTC. Protein sequence: CASSLGRTDVETQYF.

V usage is TRBV19 and J usage is TRBJ1-5; D is unclear. The V gene lost 5 bases and the J gene lost 5 bases, with 10 bases spanning the gap. CDR1 LNHDA and CDR2 SQIVND come from the germline V gene (reference sequence). The CDR3 loop spans 13 amino acids. In DNA form, the CDR3 reads TGTGCCAGTAGTTGGGAGCCGGATCAGCCCCAGCATTTT. It encodes CASSWEPDQPQHF.

This rearrangement joins TRBV7-3 to TRBJ2-7; the D gene is possibly TRBD2 (5 bases). Germline CDR1 and CDR2: SGHTA and FQGTGA. The germline V and J ends were trimmed by 2 bases and 5 bases, with 13 bases remaining between them. This CDR3 has 14 residues. The CDR3 coding sequence is TGTGCCAGCAGCTTAGCAGGAGGAGGCCACGAGCAGTACTTC. Its translation is CASSLAGGGHEQYF. The full variable domain, its missing parts supplied by reference TRBV7-3 and TRBJ2-7, is GAGVSQTPSNKVTEKGKYVELRCDPISGHTALYWYRQSLGQGPEFLIYFQGTGAADDSGLPNDRFFAVRPEGSVSTLKIQRTERGDSAVYLCASSLAGGGHEQYFGPGTRLTVT.

The rearrangement uses TRBV12-3 or TRBV12-4 and TRBJ2-3; no reliable D call. Deletions cut 8 bases from V and 2 bases from J, with 8 bases between. There are 12 residues in the CDR3. The DNA for the CDR3 is TGTGCCAGCGCAACTCTCACAGATACGCAGTATTTT. This encodes CASATLTDTQYF.

The rearrangement links TRBV20-1 to TRBJ1-2; TRBD1 is a possible D gene (5 bases). V gave up 3 bases and J gave up 3 bases, with 14 bases separating them. The CDR3 totals 14 residues. From germline, CDR1 is DFQATT and CDR2 SNEGSKA (reference sequence). CDR3 DNA sequence: TGCAGTGCTAGTAAACTGGGCAGGGACTATGGCTACACCTTC. Its protein product is CSASKLGRDYGYTF.

This clonotype was found once. The chain carries TRBV7-2 and TRBJ2-1; possibly TRBD2 for D (5 bases). Germline CDR1 reads SGHTA; CDR2 reads FQGNSA. The ends were cut back, 5 bases at V and 8 bases at J, with 25 bases in the middle. The CDR3 has 17 residues. The CDR3 protein is CASSIRMGDVPIHEQFF. DNA of the CDR3: TGTGCCAGCAGCATCCGAATGGGAGACGTACCGATTCATGAGCAGTTCTTC. The complete variable domain, with remaining parts taken from reference TRBV7-2 and TRBJ2-1, reads GAGVSQSPSNKVTEKGKDVELRCDPISGHTALYWYRQSLGQGLEFLIYFQGNSAPDKSGLPSDRFSAERTGGSVSTLTIQRTQQEDSAVYLCASSIRMGDVPIHEQFFGPGTRLTVL.

In its sample, this clonotype was seen once. The chain is built from TRBV19 and TRBJ2-7, with TRBD1 matching over 8 bases. The CDR3 has 12 amino acids. Germline V gene data show CDR1 as LNHDA and CDR2 as SQIVND (reference sequence). J gave up 3 bases and V 8 bases, and 3 bases lay outside the gene matches. The CDR3: CASQGASYEQYF. The CDR3 nucleotides read TGTGCCAGTCAGGGGGCCAGCTACGAGCAGTACTTC.

This clonotype occurred a few times. The chain combines TRBV20-1 with TRBJ1-5; D unclear. Deletions cut 6 bases from V and 4 bases from J, with 10 bases between. The CDR3 runs to 12 residues. Germline CDR1 reads DFQATT; CDR2 reads SNEGSKA (reference sequence). In DNA form, the CDR3 reads TGCAGTGCCAAGAACGGGAATCAGCCCCAGCATTTT. It translates to CSAKNGNQPQHF.

The chain recombines TRBV19 with TRBJ2-6; D not certain. There are 17 residues in the CDR3. Trimming removed 0 bases from V and 0 bases from J, with 9 bases in between. The germline CDR1 and CDR2 sequences are LNHDA and SQIVND (reference sequence). The CDR3 nucleotides are TGTGCCAGTAGTATAGATGCTAGAGCCTCTGGGGCCAACGTCCTGACTTTC. It codes for CASSIDARASGANVLTF.

The chain joins TRBV19 to TRBJ1-1; 7 nucleotides agree with TRBD1. The ends lost 0 bases at V and 5 bases at J; junction bases unmatched: 3. CDR1 is LNHDA and CDR2 is SQIVND in the germline V gene (reference sequence). The CDR3 sequence is 14 residues long. CDR3 sequence: CASSIDSGGTEAFF. CDR3 bases: TGTGCCAGTAGTATAGATTCAGGGGGGACTGAAGCTTTCTTT.